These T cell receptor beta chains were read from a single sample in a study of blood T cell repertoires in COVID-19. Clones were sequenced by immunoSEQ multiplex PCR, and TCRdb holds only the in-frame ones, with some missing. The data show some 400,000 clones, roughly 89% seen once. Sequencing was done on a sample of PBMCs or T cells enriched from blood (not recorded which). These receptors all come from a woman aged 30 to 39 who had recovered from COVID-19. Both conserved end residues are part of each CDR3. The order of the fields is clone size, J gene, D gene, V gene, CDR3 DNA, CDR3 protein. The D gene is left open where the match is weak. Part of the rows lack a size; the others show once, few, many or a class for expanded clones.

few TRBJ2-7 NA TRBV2 TGTGCCAGTAATCGAAGGGGAACCTACGAGCAGTACTTC CASNRRGTYEQYF
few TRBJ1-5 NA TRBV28 TGTGCCAGCAGTTTGGTCTCCCGGGTTCAGCCCCAGCATTTT CASSLVSRVQPQHF
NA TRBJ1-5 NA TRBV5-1 TGCGCCAGCAGCTTAAACCAGGGGTTGGAGCCCCAGCATTTT CASSLNQGLEPQHF
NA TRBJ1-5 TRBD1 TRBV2 TGTGCCAGCAGTGGGGGACAGCCGTATAGCAATCAGCCCCAGCATTTT CASSGGQPYSNQPQHF
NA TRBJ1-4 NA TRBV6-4 TGTGCCAGCAGTGAAGAATCCGGGGAAAAACTGTTTTTT CASSEESGEKLFF
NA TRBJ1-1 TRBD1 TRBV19 TGTGCCAGTAGTATAGCCCTGGTCACACAGGGGGCAGGGACTGAAGCTTTCTTT CASSIALVTQGAGTEAFF
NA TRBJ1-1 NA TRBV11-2 TGTGCCAGCAGCACAAGCAGGGGTGTCCTTGAAGCTTTCTTT CASSTSRGVLEAFF
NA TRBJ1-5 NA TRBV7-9 TGTGCCAGCAGCTTAGCGCAGGGTGGAAATCAGCCCCAGCATTTT CASSLAQGGNQPQHF
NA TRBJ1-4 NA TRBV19 TGTGCCAGTAGTATCTTCGCGGGAATCCCAACTAATGAAAAACTGTTTTTT CASSIFAGIPTNEKLFF
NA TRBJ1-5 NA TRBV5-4 TGTGCCAGCAGCCTTGGGGGGGTGGGTCAGCCCCAGCATTTT CASSLGGVGQPQHF
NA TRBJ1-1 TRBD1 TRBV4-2 TGTGCCAGCAGCCAAGATGCGATGACAGGGGGGACTACTGAAGCTTTCTTT CASSQDAMTGGTTEAFF
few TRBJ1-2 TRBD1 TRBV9 TGTGCCAGCAGCGGGACAGGGGGATACCCCTATGGCTACACCTTC CASSGTGGYPYGYTF
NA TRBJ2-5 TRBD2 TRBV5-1 TGCGCCAGCAGGGGACTAGCGGGAGGTAGGGAGACCCAGTACTTC CASRGLAGGRETQYF
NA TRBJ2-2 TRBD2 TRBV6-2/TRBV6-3 TGTGCCAGCAGTTTAGCGGGAAGCACCGGGGAGCTGTTTTTT CASSLAGSTGELFF
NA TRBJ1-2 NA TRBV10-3 TGTGCCATCAGTGAGTCAAGGGGCTATGGCTACACCTTC CAISESRGYGYTF
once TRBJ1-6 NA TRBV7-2 TGTGCCAGCAGCTCCATCAGGGTAAATTCACCCCTCCACTTT CASSSIRVNSPLHF
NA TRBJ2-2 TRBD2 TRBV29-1 TGCAGCGCCAGGTCGCTAGCGGCGGACGCCGGGGAGCTGTTTTTT CSARSLAADAGELFF
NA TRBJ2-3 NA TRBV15 TGTGCCACCAGCGCTTGGCGCGGGGCAGGCACAGATACGCAGTATTTT CATSAWRGAGTDTQYF
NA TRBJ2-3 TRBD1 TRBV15 TGTGCCACCAGCAGAGGGACAGGCGGCACAGATACGCAGTATTTT CATSRGTGGTDTQYF
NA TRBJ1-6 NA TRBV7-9 TGTGCCAGCAGCTTAGAGGGACATCGGAATTCACCCCTCCACTTT CASSLEGHRNSPLHF
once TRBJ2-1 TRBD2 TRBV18 TGTGCCAGCTCTCCAAGGACTAGCGGGACTTACAATGAGCAGTTCTTC CASSPRTSGTYNEQFF
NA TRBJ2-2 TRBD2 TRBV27 TGTGCCAGCAGCCCGGGACTAGCGGGCACCGGGGAGCTGTTTTTT CASSPGLAGTGELFF
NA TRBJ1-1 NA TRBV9 TGTGCCAGCAGCCTGGGACATACGAACACTGAAGCTTTCTTT CASSLGHTNTEAFF
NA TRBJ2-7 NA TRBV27 TGTGCCAGCAGTTTGGTCAGGGGCTCCTACGAGCAGTACTTC CASSLVRGSYEQYF
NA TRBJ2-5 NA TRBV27 TGTGCCAGCAGGGCCCGGACACAGTACCAAGAGACCCAGTACTTC CASRARTQYQETQYF
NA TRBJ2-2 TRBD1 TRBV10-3 TGTGCCACCCGGGACAGGGGGAACACCGGGGAGCTGTTTTTT CATRDRGNTGELFF
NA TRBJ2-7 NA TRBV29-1 TGCAGCGCAGGGGCGACCTACGAGCAGTACTTC CSAGATYEQYF
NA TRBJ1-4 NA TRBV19 TGTGCCACCCACCAGGGCGTGGGTGAAAAACTGTTTTTT CATHQGVGEKLFF
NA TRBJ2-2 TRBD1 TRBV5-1 TGCGCCAGCATCTCCGGGACAGGACGCACCGGGGAGCTGTTTTTT CASISGTGRTGELFF
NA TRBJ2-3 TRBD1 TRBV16 TGTGCCAGCAGCCAGCCGGGACAGGGGGTCACAGATACGCAGTATTTT CASSQPGQGVTDTQYF
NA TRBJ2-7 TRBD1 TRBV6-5 TGTGCCAGCGGAATGAACAGGGGACCCTACGAGCAGTACTTC CASGMNRGPYEQYF
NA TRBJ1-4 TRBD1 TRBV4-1 TGCGCCAGCAGCCGCACTACTCGACAGGGAGCAACTAATGAAAAACTGTTTTTT CASSRTTRQGATNEKLFF
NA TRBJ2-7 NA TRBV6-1 TGTGCCAGCAGTGAATATGTAGTCTACGAGCAGTACTTC CASSEYVVYEQYF
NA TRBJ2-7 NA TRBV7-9 TGTGCCAGCAGCTTCACTCTCAGGGGGGACGGCTCCTACGAGCAGTACTTC CASSFTLRGDGSYEQYF
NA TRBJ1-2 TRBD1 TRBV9 TGTGCCAGCAGCGTCGGTGGGTCGAGGACAGGGAGATATGGCTACACCTTC CASSVGGSRTGRYGYTF
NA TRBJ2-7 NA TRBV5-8 TGTGCCAGCAGCTTGGAGGGGCTAGCCTACGAGCAGTACTTC CASSLEGLAYEQYF
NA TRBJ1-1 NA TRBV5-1 TGCGCCAGCAGTTCCGCAGGGAACACTGAAGCTTTCTTT CASSSAGNTEAFF
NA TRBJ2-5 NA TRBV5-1 TGCGCCAGCAGCGACGGGGGACAGATCCCAGAGACCCAGTACTTC CASSDGGQIPETQYF
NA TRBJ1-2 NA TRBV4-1 TGCGCCAGCAGCCATTCCCAGGGGATCGGCGGTGGCTACACCTTC CASSHSQGIGGGYTF
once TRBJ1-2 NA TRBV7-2 TGTGCCAGCAGCTTAGATCCGGGGTATGCTAGGAGAAACTATGGCTACACCTTC CASSLDPGYARRNYGYTF
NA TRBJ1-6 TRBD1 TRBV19 TGTGCCAGTAGTATGGGGACAGCCATTAATTCACCCCTCCACTTT CASSMGTAINSPLHF
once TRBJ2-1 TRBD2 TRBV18 TGTGCCAGCTCACCACTAGCGGGGATTGAGCAGTTCTTC CASSPLAGIEQFF
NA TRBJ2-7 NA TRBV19 TGTGCCAGTAGTATCTTTCTAGCCTACGAGCAGTACTTC CASSIFLAYEQYF
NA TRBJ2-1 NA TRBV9 TGTGCCAGCAGCGTCGTATCGAGCGGATACTCCTACAATGAGCAGTTCTTC CASSVVSSGYSYNEQFF
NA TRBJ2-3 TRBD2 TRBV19 TGTGCCAGTAGTATGGGGTTTAGCGGGAGTACGGGAGATACGCAGTATTTT CASSMGFSGSTGDTQYF
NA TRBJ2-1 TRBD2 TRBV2 TGTGCCAGCAGATCGCGGGGGGGCGGGTCCTACAATGAGCAGTTCTTC CASRSRGGGSYNEQFF
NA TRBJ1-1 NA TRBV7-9 TGTGCCAGCAGCGTCACGGGATGGACTGAAGCTTTCTTT CASSVTGWTEAFF
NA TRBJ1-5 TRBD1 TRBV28 TGTGCCAGCAAGGTAGGGGGCATGAGCAATCAGCCCCAGCATTTT CASKVGGMSNQPQHF
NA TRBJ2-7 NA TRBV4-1 TGCGCCAGCAGCCAGGCCCAAAGCATCGGGGGCGAGCAGTACTTC CASSQAQSIGGEQYF
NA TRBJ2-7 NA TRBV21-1 TGTGCCAGCAGCAAAGTGGAGGGCAGTGGTGACTACGAGCAGTACTTC CASSKVEGSGDYEQYF
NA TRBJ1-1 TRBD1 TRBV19 TGTGCCAGTACCACTCTAACAGGGGTACAAGCTTTCTTT CASTTLTGVQAFF
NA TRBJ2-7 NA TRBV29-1 TGCAGCGTTGAAGATCCAAGGGGCCCCTACGAGCAGTACTTC CSVEDPRGPYEQYF
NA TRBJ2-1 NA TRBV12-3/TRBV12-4 TGTGCCAGCAGTTTCTCAGGGATGGAGCAGTTCTTC CASSFSGMEQFF
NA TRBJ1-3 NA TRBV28 TGTGCCAGCAGTTCCTACTCTGGAAACACCATATATTTT CASSSYSGNTIYF
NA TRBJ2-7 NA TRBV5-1 TGCGCCAGCAGCATTGGCCGGGAAAAGTCCTACGAGCAGTACTTC CASSIGREKSYEQYF